The 26 T cell receptor beta chains reported below all come from one sample, sequenced in a study of T-cell memory formation after mild COVID-19. TCRdb analysed the 5' RACE reads with MiXCR anew, one entry per CDR3 protein. The sample records about 180,000 distinct CDR3 sequences, around 15% being singletons. Material: PBMCs or a T cell subset sorted from them (not recorded which). These receptors all come from an adult woman who had mild COVID-19 (a few samples of this study predate the infection). Cell type and time point are not known.

The rearrangement joins TRBV19 to TRBJ2-2; weak D call: TRBD2 (5 bases). The V gene lost 7 bases and the J gene lost 8 bases, with 11 bases spanning the gap. There are 12 residues in the CDR3. CDR1 is LNHDA, CDR2 SQIVND, per germline (reference sequence). The CDR3 DNA follows: TGTGCCAGTAATTTAGAGGGAGGGGAGCTGTTTTTT. This codes for CASNLEGGELFF. Together with reference TRBV19 and TRBJ2-2, the CDR3 gives the full variable domain: DGGITQSPKYLFRKEGQNVTLSCEQNLNHDAMYWYRQDPGQGLRLIYYSQIVNDFQKGDIAEGYSVSREKKESFPLTVTSAQKNPTAFYLCASNLEGGELFFGEGSRLTVL.

This clonotype came up a few times. The rearrangement links TRBV28 to TRBJ2-2; D perhaps matches TRBD2 (6 bases). In germline, CDR1 is MDHEN, CDR2 SYDVKM. The V and J ends lost 3 bases and 9 bases respectively, with 11 bases between them. The CDR3 runs 13 residues. The CDR3 DNA follows: TGTGCCAGCAGTTTGGCCGGGACTCGGGAGCTGTTTTTT. Residues: CASSLAGTRELFF.

This clonotype was detected a few times. The rearrangement links TRBV3-1 to TRBJ1-6; D uncertain. The CDR3 sequence is 13 residues long. The V gene's germline CDR1 is LGHDT and CDR2 YNNKEL (reference sequence). With 1 base removed from V and 10 bases from J, the gap between germline ends came to 8 bases. DNA of the CDR3: TGTGCCAGCAGCCAAGGCCCGAGGTCACCCCTCCACTTT. Amino acids: CASSQGPRSPLHF.

The table lists this clonotype with many counts. CDR3 nucleotides: TGTGCCATCAGGTCGTCGACAGGGGTAGCTGGAAACACCATATATTTT. The encoded protein is CAIRSSTGVAGNTIYF. The V and J genes are TRBV10-3 and TRBJ1-3; 8 nucleotides line up with TRBD1. V trimming: 6 bases; J trimming: 2 bases; junction bases outside the gene matches: 9. CDR1 is ENHRY and CDR2 is SYGVKD in the germline V gene. The CDR3 spans 16 residues.

The chain has TRBV9 and TRBJ2-7; perhaps TRBD1 as D (5 bases). The germline V and J ends were trimmed by 3 bases and 6 bases, with 16 bases remaining between them. Germline CDR1 reads SGDLS; CDR2 reads YYNGEE. This CDR3 comprises 14 residues. This CDR3 is CASSETVSVSEQYF. CDR3 nucleotides: TGTGCCAGCAGCGAGACAGTATCCGTCAGCGAGCAGTACTTC.

This clonotype was seen more than once but under ten times. V is TRBV12-3 or TRBV12-4 and J is TRBJ2-3, with D unclear. The CDR3 spans 11 residues. The V end lost 4 bases, the J end lost 8 bases, and 7 bases lay between the germline ends. The CDR3, as DNA: TGTGCCAGCAGTTCCGTAGGTACGCAGTATTTT. Its protein is CASSSVGTQYF.

The rearrangement joins TRBV2 to TRBJ2-5; D possibly corresponds to TRBD2 (5 bases). Germline V lookup: CDR1 SNHLY, CDR2 FYNNEI. The ends were cut back, 6 bases at V and 5 bases at J, with 10 bases in the middle. CDR3 length: 12 amino acids. The CDR3 DNA reads TGTGCCAGCAGACGGGATGGCGAGACCCAGTACTTC. It yields the protein CASRRDGETQYF.

This chain uses TRBV5-1 with TRBJ2-7; perhaps TRBD1 as D (6 bases). The CDR3 consists of 15 residues. The V end was cut by 0 bases, the J end by 2 bases, with 12 bases between. Germline loops: CDR1 SGHRS, CDR2 YFSETQ. The CDR3 sequence: CASSLGTTGTYEQYF. CDR3 coding DNA: TGCGCCAGCAGCTTGGGTACGACAGGAACCTACGAGCAGTACTTC.

This clonotype was observed a few times. The chain links TRBV5-1 to TRBJ2-5; 8 nucleotides align to TRBD2. This CDR3 has 13 amino acids. Germline V CDR1 and CDR2: SGHRS, YFSETQ. J lost 3 bases, V lost 5 bases, and 3 bases had no gene match. The CDR3 is CASRTGLEETQYF. CDR3 DNA sequence: TGCGCCAGCAGAACGGGACTAGAAGAGACCCAGTACTTC.

This clonotype was recorded a few times. This chain uses TRBV11-2 with TRBJ2-5; 9 bases agree with TRBD1. Germline V CDR1 and CDR2: SGHAT, FQNNGV. CDR3 length equals 16 residues. Unmatched junction bases numbered 5, after V lost 1 base and J lost 2 bases. CDR3 amino acids: CASSLVPGQGQETQYF. CDR3 DNA sequence: TGTGCCAGCAGCTTAGTCCCGGGACAGGGTCAAGAGACCCAGTACTTC.

This clonotype was counted a few times. The chain recombines TRBV3-1 with TRBJ2-2; the D is unclear. The V end was cut by 4 bases, the J end by 6 bases, with 9 bases between. The CDR3 spans 13 residues. In germline, CDR1 is LGHDT, CDR2 YNNKEL (reference sequence). CDR3 sequence: CASSPPNAGELFF. The CDR3 nucleotides read TGTGCCAGCAGCCCTCCTAACGCCGGGGAGCTGTTTTTT.

The V gene is TRBV27, the J gene TRBJ2-7, with D tentatively TRBD1 or TRBD2 (5 bases each). V lost 2 bases to trimming and J lost 7 bases, with 24 bases between them. The CDR3 contains 17 residues. Germline V gene sequence: CDR1 MNHEY, CDR2 SMNVEV (reference sequence). The CDR3 region has the DNA TGTGCCAGCAGTTTACAGGGAAGGTCGCCTCGGAGGTGGGAGCAGTACTTC. Amino acids: CASSLQGRSPRRWEQYF.

The CDR3 loop reads CASSWTTSGGRDTQYF. The CDR3 DNA is TGCGCCAGCAGCTGGACGACTAGCGGGGGACGAGATACGCAGTATTTT. The chain combines TRBV5-1 with TRBJ2-3; 12 bases match TRBD2. The CDR3 is made up of 16 amino acids. V lost 3 bases, J lost 5 bases, and 7 bases stayed unmatched. CDR1 and CDR2 from the germline V gene are SGHRS and YFSETQ.

The rearrangement joins TRBV14 to TRBJ2-1, with a weak D call TRBD1 (6 bases). The CDR3 is 13 residues long. The V gene's germline CDR1 is SGHDN and CDR2 FVKESK. V lost 2 bases and J 14 bases, leaving 16 bases between the germline ends. As DNA, the CDR3 is TGTGCCAGCAGCCAATCACAGGGTCTCGCGGAGTTCTTC. This codes for CASSQSQGLAEFF.

V and J are TRBV18 and TRBJ2-2, with D possibly being TRBD2 (6 bases). The CDR3 is made up of 16 amino acids. Germline V gene lookup returns CDR1 KGHSH and CDR2 LQKENI. Trimming pared 1 base from V and 0 bases from J, leaving 9 bases between. The CDR3: CASSPREESNTGELFF. In DNA, the CDR3 is TGTGCCAGCTCACCACGGGAGGAATCGAACACCGGGGAGCTGTTTTTT.

This rearrangement joins TRBV20-1 to TRBJ2-5, with a weak D call TRBD2 (5 bases). The V gene's germline CDR1 is DFQATT and CDR2 SNEGSKA (reference sequence). Between the trimmed V and J ends, which lost 6 bases and 5 bases, there was a span of 7 bases. The CDR3 contains 10 residues. CDR3 protein: CSAWRETQYF. The CDR3 DNA follows: TGCAGTGCGTGGAGGGAGACCCAGTACTTC.

The chain couples TRBV18 to TRBJ2-6; D may be TRBD1 or TRBD2 (5 bases each). V lost 3 bases and J 0 bases, leaving 9 bases between the germline ends. Germline V lookup: CDR1 KGHSH, CDR2 LQKENI. The CDR3 extends over 16 amino acids. CDR3: CASSPIGTSGANVLTF. The CDR3 DNA reads as TGTGCCAGCTCACCTATAGGGACCTCTGGGGCCAACGTCCTGACTTTC.

V and J are TRBV9 and TRBJ1-4; D is possibly TRBD1 (5 bases). Germline V gene sequence: CDR1 SGDLS, CDR2 YYNGEE. The V gene lost 4 bases and the J gene lost 4 bases, with 14 bases spanning the gap. CDR3 length: 15 amino acids. The CDR3 coding sequence is TGTGCCAGCAGCCCGCAGACAGCGAGTAATGAAAAACTGTTTTTT. Translating gives CASSPQTASNEKLFF. Full variable domain (remainder filled in from reference TRBV9 and TRBJ1-4): DSGVTQTPKHLITATGQRVTLRCSPRSGDLSVYWYQQSLDQGLQFLIQYYNGEERAKGNILERFSAQQFPDLHSELNLSSLELGDSALYFCASSPQTASNEKLFFGSGTQLSVL.

The chain uses TRBV5-4 and TRBJ2-7, with TRBD2 matching over 9 bases. Germline CDR1 SGHNT, CDR2 YYREEE (reference sequence). The CDR3 length is 17 residues. The J segment lost 6 bases and the V segment lost 4 bases, leaving 17 bases of the junction unmatched. CDR3 sequence (DNA): TGTGCCAGCAGCCCTCCTCGTCCTATAGCGGGAGAATCCGAGCAGTACTTC. The encoded protein is CASSPPRPIAGESEQYF.

This clonotype was seen a few times. This sequence joins TRBV19 and TRBJ2-1, with D possibly being TRBD1 or TRBD2 (5 bases each). This CDR3 is 16 amino acids long. Germline lookup yields CDR1 LNHDA and CDR2 SQIVND (reference sequence). Deletions cut 7 bases from V and 4 bases from J, with 20 bases between. CDR3 DNA: TGTGCCAGTACTTTTTCCGGGACGGAGCTTTACAATGAGCAGTTCTTC. Its protein is CASTFSGTELYNEQFF. Full variable domain (remainder filled in from reference TRBV19 and TRBJ2-1): DGGITQSPKYLFRKEGQNVTLSCEQNLNHDAMYWYRQDPGQGLRLIYYSQIVNDFQKGDIAEGYSVSREKKESFPLTVTSAQKNPTAFYLCASTFSGTELYNEQFFGPGTRLTVL.

The sample holds many counts of this clonotype. V gene TRBV4-2 combines with J gene TRBJ2-1; 9 nucleotides line up with TRBD2. The germline CDR1 and CDR2 sequences are LGHNA and YNFKEQ. J gave up 2 bases and V 1 base, and 9 bases lay outside the gene matches. There are 18 residues in the CDR3. DNA for the CDR3: TGTGCCAGCAGCCAAGGGGTAGCGGGAGCTTTCACCTACAATGAGCAGTTCTTC. Protein product: CASSQGVAGAFTYNEQFF.

This clonotype was seen ten or more times. This rearrangement joins TRBV30 to TRBJ2-7, with TRBD2 identical over 10 bases. The V gene's germline CDR1 is GTSNPN and CDR2 SVGIG (reference sequence). CDR3 size: 15 residues. The J segment lost 1 base and the V segment lost 2 bases, leaving 5 bases of the junction unmatched. CDR3 in DNA: TGTGCCTGGAGTAACGGACTAGCGGTATCCTACGAGCAGTACTTC. This encodes CAWSNGLAVSYEQYF.

This clonotype came up a few times. The chain joins TRBV2 to TRBJ2-3; D unclear. Germline CDR1 and CDR2: SNHLY and FYNNEI. This CDR3 contains 14 residues. The germline V and J ends were trimmed by 6 bases and 0 bases, with 10 bases remaining between them. The CDR3 DNA follows: TGTGCCAGCAGCGAGCTCTCTAGCACAGATACGCAGTATTTT. This codes for CASSELSSTDTQYF.

In this sample, this clonotype turned up once. The rearrangement uses TRBV4-1 and TRBJ2-3, with a possible D match to TRBD2 (6 bases). Deletions cut 6 bases from V and 3 bases from J, with 10 bases between. Per germline, CDR1 MGHRA and CDR2 YSYEKL. CDR3 length: 13 residues. The CDR3: CASRLAATDTQYF. In DNA, the CDR3 is TGCGCCAGCAGGTTAGCGGCTACAGATACGCAGTATTTT.

J is TRBJ1-1 and V is TRBV5-1; 7 nucleotides match TRBD1. V dropped 0 bases and J dropped 4; count of bases not matched to a gene: 9. This CDR3 spans 16 amino acids. Germline CDR1 and CDR2: SGHRS and YFSETQ. Here the CDR3 reads CASSLGVQGRFTEAFF. The CDR3 coding sequence is TGCGCCAGCAGCTTGGGTGTACAGGGGCGGTTCACTGAAGCTTTCTTT.

This clonotype was seen a handful of times. The V and J genes are TRBV7-3 and TRBJ2-3; D not certain. Germline V gene sequence: CDR1 SGHTA, CDR2 FQGTGA. The CDR3 covers 13 residues. Trimming removed 2 bases at V and 2 bases at J, with 5 bases between. The CDR3 sequence is CASSLLLTDTQYF. The CDR3 DNA is TGTGCCAGCAGCTTACTCCTCACAGATACGCAGTATTTT.